The next 8 T cell receptor beta chains were all read from a single sample in a study of metastatic and nonmetastatic thyroid tumors. Patients had received no treatment of any kind before thyroid surgery. TCRdb ran MiXCR on the PCR reads. The sample yields about 93,000 clones, approximately 11% seen once. Sequences were obtained from blood. Every receptor here comes from a female donor with papillary thyroid cancer or a benign thyroid nodule (not recorded which). Some clones in this sample may be carry-over from other donors' samples.

This clone was detected ten times or more. The rearrangement links TRBV6-1 to TRBJ1-2; D might be TRBD1 (5 bases). This CDR3 has 12 amino acids. Looked up from germline, CDR1 is MNHNS and CDR2 is SASEGT. V was cut by 6 bases and J by 8 bases, with 13 bases left in between. The CDR3 coding sequence is TGTGCCAGCAGCAGCGGGACGGGGGGCTACACCTTC. Its protein product is CASSSGTGGYTF.

This clone was recorded a few times. The junction does not match germline at one end; this may be a read error. Additional DNA sequences in this sample encode the identical CDR3. The rearrangement joins TRBV24-1 to TRBJ2-7; perhaps TRBD2 as D (5 bases). Germline V gene data show CDR1 as KGHDR and CDR2 as SFDVKD. The CDR3 is 13 residues long. CDR3 DNA: TGTGCCACCTCCAGCGGACCCCCCTACGATCAGTACTTC. This sequence encodes CATSSGPPYDQYF.

This clone was found many times. This chain connects TRBV20-1 to TRBJ1-2; possible D gene TRBD1, 6 bases. V was clipped by 3 bases and J by 2 bases, with 7 bases between them. Germline V gene sequence: CDR1 DFQATT, CDR2 SNEGSKA (reference sequence). The CDR3 is made up of 12 amino acids. The CDR3: CSASGQNYGYTF. The CDR3 DNA reads as TGCAGTGCTAGCGGACAGAACTATGGCTACACCTTC.

This clone came up many times. This chain uses TRBV7-2 with TRBJ2-7, with TRBD2 identical over 9 bases. Germline V lookup: CDR1 SGHTA, CDR2 FQGNSA. V dropped 3 bases and J dropped 4; count of bases not matched to a gene: 7. The CDR3 runs 15 residues. The CDR3 spells CASSLAPTSGYEQYF. The CDR3 nucleotides are TGTGCCAGCAGCTTGGCCCCGACTAGCGGATACGAGCAGTACTTC.

This clone was seen at least ten times. This chain links TRBV28 with TRBJ1-2; no clear D. Germline lookup yields CDR1 MDHEN and CDR2 SYDVKM. V lost 3 bases to trimming and J lost 1 base, with 9 bases between them. CDR3 length: 14 amino acids. CDR3 loop: CASSLGMGNYGYTF. Here the CDR3 DNA reads TGTGCCAGCAGTTTGGGCATGGGTAACTATGGCTACACCTTC.

This clone has at least ten counts. DNA of the CDR3: TGTGCCAGCAGTTCCCCTCCGGGACAGGGGTTTAATCAGCCCCAGCATTTT. Protein product: CASSSPPGQGFNQPQHF. The chain joins TRBV28 to TRBJ1-5; 10 nucleotides align to TRBD1. The CDR3 is 17 amino acids. Germline CDR1 and CDR2: MDHEN and SYDVKM. Trimming at V came to 4 bases and at J to 4 bases, leaving 10 bases not matched to a gene. The variable domain in full, completed from reference TRBV28 and TRBJ1-5, reads DVKVTQSSRYLVKRTGEKVFLECVQDMDHENMFWYRQDPGLGLRLIYFSYDVKMKEKGDIPEGYSVSREKKERFSLILESASTNQTSMYLCASSSPPGQGFNQPQHFGDGTRLSIL.

The chain's CDR3 is CASSDLTNTEAFF. The CDR3 nucleotides read TGTGCCAGCAGTGATTTGACCAACACTGAAGCTTTCTTT. The chain employs TRBV2 and TRBJ1-1; unclear D gene. V was shortened by 3 bases and J by 2 bases, with 7 bases between the two germline ends. The CDR3 loop spans 13 amino acids. CDR1 and CDR2 from the germline V gene are SNHLY and FYNNEI.

This clone was observed many times. The rearrangement uses TRBV19 and TRBJ1-1, with TRBD1 matching 7 bases. J was trimmed by 5 bases and V by 8 bases; bases with no gene match: 2. Germline lookup yields CDR1 LNHDA and CDR2 SQIVND (reference sequence). The CDR3 is made up of 11 amino acids. The CDR3: CASLQGTEAFF. DNA of the CDR3: TGTGCCAGTTTACAGGGGACTGAAGCTTTCTTT.